These 29 T cell receptor beta chains share one sample of origin, sequenced in a study of cytomegalovirus exposure and HLA in healthy donors. TCRdb's table, derived via immunoSEQ multiplex PCR, lists solely in-frame clones and lacks some. The data hold some 61,000 clones, with around 97% observed a single time. The sequenced sample was PBMCs. The origin of the receptors is a woman aged 18-29 years in good health and CMV-seropositive.

This sequence joins TRBV28 and TRBJ1-3; D may be TRBD1 (5 bases). Germline lookup yields CDR1 MDHEN and CDR2 SYDVKM. V lost 3 bases, J lost 4 bases, and 25 bases lay in between. The CDR3 is 19 amino acids. The CDR3 nucleotides are TGTGCCAGCAGTTTCAGCCCCAGCCAGGGTGGTACGGCGGGAAACACCATATATTTT. This codes for CASSFSPSQGGTAGNTIYF.

The chain has TRBV11-2 and TRBJ2-7; 13 positions agree with TRBD2. The CDR3 spans 16 residues. From germline, CDR1 is SGHAT and CDR2 FQNNGV. V lost 5 bases and J lost 5; bases outside the gene matches: 9. CDR3 amino acids: CASSLRLAGGVNEQYF. CDR3 nucleotide sequence: TGTGCCAGCAGCCTTCGACTAGCGGGAGGCGTGAACGAGCAGTACTTC.

For the CDR3, the DNA is TGTGCCAGCAGCTTAATGGGACTAGAGCCCACAGATACGCAGTATTTT. Translating it yields CASSLMGLEPTDTQYF. The chain has TRBV7-2 and TRBJ2-3; 8 nucleotides match TRBD2. The CDR3 covers 16 residues. Germline CDR1 SGHTA, CDR2 FQGNSA. Unmatched junction bases numbered 6, after V lost 2 bases and J lost 2 bases.

The V call is TRBV10-3, the J call TRBJ1-1; 8 bases match TRBD1. J gave up 0 bases and V 10 bases, and 4 bases lay outside the gene matches. The CDR3 extends over 13 amino acids. CDR1 ENHRY and CDR2 SYGVKD come from the germline V gene. CDR3 bases: TGTGCCACAGGGGACAGGATGAACACTGAAGCTTTCTTT. This gives the protein CATGDRMNTEAFF.

The CDR3 reads CASTPGGRETQYF. The CDR3 DNA follows: TGTGCCAGCACGCCAGGGGGCAGGGAGACCCAGTACTTC. The V call is TRBV25-1, the J call TRBJ2-5; 8 bases match TRBD1. The germline V gene has CDR1 MGHDK and CDR2 SYGVNS. Trimming took 7 bases from V and 5 from J; bases not matched to a gene: 6. This CDR3 has 13 amino acids.

The rearrangement joins TRBV5-8 to TRBJ2-2; TRBD1 agrees at 7 bases. CDR3 length: 19 amino acids. V shed 6 bases and J 1 base; nucleotides not matched to a gene: 18. Looked up from germline, CDR1 is SGHTS and CDR2 is YDEGEE. CDR3 in amino acids: CASTNDRVTGWLNTGELFF. The CDR3 DNA sequence: TGTGCCAGCACCAATGACAGGGTTACGGGTTGGTTGAACACCGGGGAGCTGTTTTTT.

The chain is built from TRBV7-6 and TRBJ1-2; no clear D. The V end lost 5 bases, the J end lost 4 bases, and 11 bases lay between the germline ends. This CDR3 has 13 amino acids. Germline V gene lookup returns CDR1 SGHVS and CDR2 FNYEAQ. CDR3 loop: CASSNGGGYGYTF. The CDR3 DNA is TGTGCCAGCAGCAACGGAGGCGGCTATGGCTACACCTTC.

This chain uses TRBV19 with TRBJ2-7; TRBD2 matches 12 bases. The CDR3 runs to 14 residues. V gave up 9 bases and J gave up 0 bases; unmatched junction bases: 3. Germline CDR1 reads LNHDA; CDR2 reads SQIVND (reference sequence). CDR3 nucleotides: TGTGCCAGCCAGACTAGCGGGAGCTCCTACGAGCAGTACTTC. Its translation is CASQTSGSSYEQYF.

This clone was recorded only once. J is TRBJ2-1 and V is TRBV7-9; 10 bases align to TRBD2. The ends lost 5 bases at V and 6 bases at J; junction bases unmatched: 10. Germline lookup yields CDR1 SEHNR and CDR2 FQNEAQ (reference sequence). The CDR3 is made up of 16 amino acids. The CDR3 DNA is TGTGCCAGCAGCGCCGTTGAGCGGGAGGGCCTCAATGAGCAGTTCTTC. This codes for CASSAVEREGLNEQFF.

The V gene is TRBV4-1, the J gene TRBJ2-2; the D gene is possibly TRBD2 (6 bases). With 3 bases removed from V and 4 bases from J, the gap between germline ends came to 9 bases. From germline, CDR1 is MGHRA and CDR2 YSYEKL. This CDR3 spans 14 amino acids. The DNA for the CDR3 is TGCGCCAGCAGCCAGGCGGGGTTCACCGGGGAGCTGTTTTTT. Translation: CASSQAGFTGELFF.

This sequence joins TRBV6-1 and TRBJ1-1; D remains unclear. Trimming removed 2 bases at V and 5 bases at J, with 9 bases between. CDR3 length: 13 amino acids. Germline V gives CDR1 MNHNS, CDR2 SASEGT. The CDR3 loop is CASSEQFSTEAFF. The CDR3 bases are TGTGCCAGCAGTGAACAGTTCTCTACTGAAGCTTTCTTT.

The chain has TRBV11-2 and TRBJ2-1; 7 bases are shared with TRBD2. The germline CDR1 and CDR2 sequences are SGHAT and FQNNGV. The CDR3 length is 15 residues. V shed 3 bases, J shed 0 bases, and the junction held 2 bases outside the gene matches. The CDR3 DNA is TGTGCCAGCAGCTTGGGCGGGGGCTCCTACAATGAGCAGTTCTTC. The encoded protein is CASSLGGGSYNEQFF.

The V gene is TRBV9, the J gene TRBJ2-3; 10 bases agree with TRBD1. This CDR3 spans 16 amino acids. V was pared by 4 bases and J by 6 bases, with 11 bases of the junction left unmatched. CDR1 and CDR2 (germline): SGDLS, YYNGEE. The chain's CDR3 is CASSPLDRGWADTQYF. CDR3 nucleotides: TGTGCCAGCAGCCCCCTGGACAGGGGGTGGGCGGATACGCAGTATTTT. Combining the CDR3 with reference TRBV9 and TRBJ2-3 gives the whole variable domain DSGVTQTPKHLITATGQRVTLRCSPRSGDLSVYWYQQSLDQGLQFLIQYYNGEERAKGNILERFSAQQFPDLHSELNLSSLELGDSALYFCASSPLDRGWADTQYFGPGTRLTVL.

The chain has TRBV29-1 and TRBJ2-1; D is possibly TRBD2 (6 bases). Per germline, CDR1 SQVTM and CDR2 ANQGSEA. V was cut by 7 bases and J by 0 bases, with 22 bases left in between. The CDR3 sequence is 17 residues long. The CDR3 nucleotides read TGCAGCGCCCGAGGGGTGGCTAGCGAGAGCTCCTACAATGAGCAGTTCTTC. Translating it yields CSARGVASESSYNEQFF.

V usage is TRBV30 and J usage is TRBJ1-3; 8 nucleotides align to TRBD1. Germline V gives CDR1 GTSNPN, CDR2 SVGIG (reference sequence). J was trimmed by 2 bases and V by 2 bases; bases with no gene match: 8. The CDR3 is 16 amino acids. The CDR3 region has the DNA TGTGCCTGGAGTACAGGGACAGGAAAGGCTGGAAACACCATATATTTT. Translation gives CAWSTGTGKAGNTIYF.

The chain joins TRBV27 to TRBJ1-1; TRBD1 aligns across 8 bases. This CDR3 has 15 amino acids. With V trimmed by 4 bases and J by 4 bases, 8 bases remained unmatched. Looked up from germline, CDR1 is MNHEY and CDR2 is SMNVEV (reference sequence). The CDR3 sequence: CASSSPGGLSTEAFF. CDR3 sequence (DNA): TGTGCCAGCAGTTCCCCAGGGGGCCTGAGCACTGAAGCTTTCTTT.

The chain employs TRBV2 and TRBJ2-7, with TRBD1 as a possible D gene (6 bases). CDR3 length equals 13 residues. Trimming cost V 8 bases and J 3 bases, with 14 bases left between them. Germline CDR1 reads SNHLY; CDR2 reads FYNNEI. CDR3 in DNA: TGTGCCAGCCGCTACAGGGCTGGCTACGAGCAGTACTTC. Translating it yields CASRYRAGYEQYF.

This sequence joins TRBV29-1 and TRBJ2-3, with 7 bases identical to TRBD1. Germline CDR1 reads SQVTM; CDR2 reads ANQGSEA. The CDR3 covers 14 residues. V lost 6 bases and J lost 0; bases outside the gene matches: 6. This CDR3 reads CSVLQGTSTDTQYF. CDR3 DNA: TGCAGCGTCCTACAGGGGACCAGCACAGATACGCAGTATTTT.

The V call is TRBV6-6, the J call TRBJ1-5, with 7 bases that match TRBD1. Germline V gene sequence: CDR1 MNHNY, CDR2 SVGAGI (reference sequence). J gave up 0 bases and V 7 bases, and 6 bases lay outside the gene matches. The CDR3 contains 15 residues. CDR3: CASNRGRGSNQPQHF. In DNA, the CDR3 is TGTGCCAGCAACAGGGGAAGGGGTAGCAATCAGCCCCAGCATTTT.

V gene TRBV6-1 combines with J gene TRBJ2-1, with D perhaps matching TRBD2 (6 bases). V dropped 7 bases and J dropped 4 bases, with 14 bases sitting between them. The germline V gene encodes CDR1 MNHNS and CDR2 SASEGT. CDR3 length: 14 amino acids. The chain's CDR3 is CASNPRGLYNEQFF. CDR3 DNA: TGTGCCAGCAACCCACGGGGGTTATACAATGAGCAGTTCTTC.

This chain joins TRBV2 and TRBJ1-5; D possibly corresponds to TRBD1 (5 bases). This CDR3 has 16 residues. Germline V gene lookup returns CDR1 SNHLY and CDR2 FYNNEI. The V end was cut by 0 bases, the J end by 6 bases, with 15 bases between. The CDR3 region has the DNA TGTGCCAGCAGTGAAGCGCTTGTCAGGGCGGCTCAGCCCCAGCATTTT. Translation: CASSEALVRAAQPQHF.

The gene calls are TRBV10-3 and TRBJ2-4; no reliable D call. CDR1 and CDR2 from the germline V gene are ENHRY and SYGVKD. V shed 2 bases and J shed 0 bases, with 11 bases lying between them. The CDR3 contains 16 residues. This chain's CDR3 is CAISEHSFLAKNIQYF. CDR3 bases: TGTGCCATCAGTGAGCACAGCTTTTTAGCCAAAAACATTCAGTACTTC.

The chain links TRBV6-1 to TRBJ1-1; D is possibly TRBD1 (5 bases). Germline V gene sequence: CDR1 MNHNS, CDR2 SASEGT. Trimming shortened V by 5 bases and J by 1 base, and 8 bases separated the two germline ends. CDR3 size: 13 residues. DNA for the CDR3: TGTGCCAGCAGTACAACAGGGAACACTGAAGCTTTCTTT. Translating it yields CASSTTGNTEAFF.

V and J are TRBV28 and TRBJ1-3; 7 bases agree with TRBD1. Germline V gene data show CDR1 as MDHEN and CDR2 as SYDVKM. J was trimmed by 0 bases and V by 11 bases; bases with no gene match: 4. CDR3 size: 13 residues. Here the CDR3 DNA reads TGTGCCGGCCGGACAGGCTCTGGAAACACCATATATTTT. The encoded protein is CAGRTGSGNTIYF.

Comment on this clone: In the same sample, other DNA sequences code for this CDR3. This chain connects TRBV13 to TRBJ2-7, with 15 positions matching TRBD2. The CDR3 extends over 17 amino acids. CDR1 and CDR2 from the germline V gene are PRHDT and FYEKMQ (reference sequence). The ends lost 4 bases at V and 5 bases at J; junction bases unmatched: 9. The CDR3 region has the DNA TGTGCCAGCAGCTCGGGACTAGCGGGAGGAGGGACCCACGAGCAGTACTTC. Amino acids: CASSSGLAGGGTHEQYF.

The rearrangement uses TRBV7-9 and TRBJ2-2; TRBD2 agrees at 7 bases. The CDR3 runs 16 residues. The germline V gene encodes CDR1 SEHNR and CDR2 FQNEAQ (reference sequence). J lost 4 bases, V lost 5 bases, and 10 bases had no gene match. CDR3 sequence: CASSPQGLGRTGELFF. The CDR3 coding sequence is TGTGCCAGCAGCCCCCAAGGACTAGGACGCACCGGGGAGCTGTTTTTT.

The chain employs TRBV4-1 and TRBJ2-3, with 7 bases matching TRBD1. CDR1 and CDR2 (germline): MGHRA, YSYEKL. The CDR3 has 12 amino acids. Losses at the gene ends were 10 bases for V and 4 bases for J; bases not matched to a gene: 5. DNA for the CDR3: TGCGCCACCCGCACAGGGGCAGATACGCAGTATTTT. As protein: CATRTGADTQYF.

The table lists this clone with a count of one. V and J are TRBV7-6 and TRBJ1-1; the match to TRBD1 covers 10 bases. With 6 bases clipped from V and 1 base from J, the junction kept 14 bases outside the gene matches. The CDR3 has 18 amino acids. Per the germline V gene, CDR1 is SGHVS and CDR2 is FNYEAQ. This CDR3 is CASRGNRDRGLQNTEAFF. The CDR3 DNA sequence: TGTGCCAGCAGGGGGAACCGGGACAGGGGATTGCAGAACACTGAAGCTTTCTTT.

The gene calls are TRBV27 and TRBJ2-1; 9 nucleotides align to TRBD2. With 4 bases clipped from V and 0 bases from J, the junction kept 4 bases outside the gene matches. This CDR3 has 16 residues. Germline V CDR1 and CDR2: MNHEY, SMNVEV (reference sequence). Here the CDR3 DNA reads TGTGCCAGCAGTTCCGGACTAGCGAGCTCCTACAATGAGCAGTTCTTC. It codes for CASSSGLASSYNEQFF.